This TCR beta chain was obtained from a study of shared clonotypes between healthy human individuals. The study's findings and limits: Sequencing depth was predicted to influence how clonotypes are shared among donors.

TCRdb keeps only in-frame clones here, not all; method: immunoSEQ multiplex PCR. Here the sample spans under 2.5 million clones, just under 95% being singletons. This CDR3 is 13 amino acids long. V was shortened by 7 bases and J by 2 bases, with 8 bases between the two germline ends. Germline CDR1 and CDR2: LNHDA and SQIVND (reference sequence). Details on this clone: Antigen: not known.

This TCR derives from a man younger than 30 in good health. Some clones in this sample may be carry-over from other donors' samples. V is TRBV19 and J is TRBJ2-2; D call uncertain. Sequencing was carried out using naive CD4+ T cells from PBMCs. Noted subset: CD45RA+ positively selected. The CDR3 nucleotides are TGTGCCAGTATTCCCCCCAACACCGGGGAGCTGTTTTTT. Its translation: CASIPPNTGELFF.